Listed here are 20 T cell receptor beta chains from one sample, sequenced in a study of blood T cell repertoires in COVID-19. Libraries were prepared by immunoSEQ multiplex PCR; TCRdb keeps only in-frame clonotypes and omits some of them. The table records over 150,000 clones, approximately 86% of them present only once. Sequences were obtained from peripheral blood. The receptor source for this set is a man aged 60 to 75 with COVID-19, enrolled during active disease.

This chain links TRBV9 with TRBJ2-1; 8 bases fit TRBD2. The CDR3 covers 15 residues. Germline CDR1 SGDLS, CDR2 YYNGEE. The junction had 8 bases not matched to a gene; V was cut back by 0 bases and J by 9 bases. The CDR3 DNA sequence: TGTGCCAGCAGCGTAGCGGCGGGGGGAGTGACTGAGCAGTTCTTC. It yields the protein CASSVAAGGVTEQFF.

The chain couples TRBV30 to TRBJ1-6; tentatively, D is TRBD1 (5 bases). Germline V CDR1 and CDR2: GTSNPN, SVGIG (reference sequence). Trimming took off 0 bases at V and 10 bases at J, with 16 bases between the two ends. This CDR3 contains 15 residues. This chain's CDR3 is CAWSVRRGGGSPLHF. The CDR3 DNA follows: TGTGCCTGGAGTGTCCGCCGTGGGGGAGGATCACCCCTCCACTTT.

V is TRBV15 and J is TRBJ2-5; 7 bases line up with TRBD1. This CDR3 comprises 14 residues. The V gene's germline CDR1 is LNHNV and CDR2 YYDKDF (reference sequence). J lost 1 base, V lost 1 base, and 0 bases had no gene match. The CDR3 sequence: CATSRGDSQETQYF. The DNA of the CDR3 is TGTGCCACCAGCAGAGGGGACAGCCAAGAGACCCAGTACTTC. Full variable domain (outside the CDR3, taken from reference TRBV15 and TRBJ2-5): DAMVIQNPRYQVTQFGKPVTLSCSQTLNHNVMYWYQQKSSQAPKLLFHYYDKDFNNEADTPDNFQSRRPNTSFCFLDIRSPGLGDTAMYLCATSRGDSQETQYFGPGTRLLVL.

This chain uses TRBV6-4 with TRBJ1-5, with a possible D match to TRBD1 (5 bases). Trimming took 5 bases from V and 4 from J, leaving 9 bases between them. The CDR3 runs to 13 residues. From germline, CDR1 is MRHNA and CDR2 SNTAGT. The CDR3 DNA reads TGTGCCAGCAGTCTGACAGAAAATCAGCCCCAGCATTTT. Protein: CASSLTENQPQHF.

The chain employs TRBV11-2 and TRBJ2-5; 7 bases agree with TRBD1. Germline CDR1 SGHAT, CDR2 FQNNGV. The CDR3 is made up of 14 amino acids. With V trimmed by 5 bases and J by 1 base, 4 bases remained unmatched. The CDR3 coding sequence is TGTGCCAGCAGCGTTGGGACAGCCCAAGAGACCCAGTACTTC. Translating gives CASSVGTAQETQYF.

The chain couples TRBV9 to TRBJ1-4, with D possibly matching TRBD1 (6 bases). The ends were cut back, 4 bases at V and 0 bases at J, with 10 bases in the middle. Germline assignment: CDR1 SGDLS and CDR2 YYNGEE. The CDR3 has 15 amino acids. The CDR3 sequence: CASSRDKATNEKLFF. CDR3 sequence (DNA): TGTGCCAGCAGCAGGGACAAAGCAACTAATGAAAAACTGTTTTTT.

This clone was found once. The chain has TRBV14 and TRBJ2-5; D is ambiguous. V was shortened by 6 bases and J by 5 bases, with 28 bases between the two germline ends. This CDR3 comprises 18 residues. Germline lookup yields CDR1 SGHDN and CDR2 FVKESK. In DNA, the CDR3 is TGTGCCAGCAGTATCCCCCAAACCCCCGCCACCATCCAGGAGACCCAGTACTTC. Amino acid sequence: CASSIPQTPATIQETQYF.

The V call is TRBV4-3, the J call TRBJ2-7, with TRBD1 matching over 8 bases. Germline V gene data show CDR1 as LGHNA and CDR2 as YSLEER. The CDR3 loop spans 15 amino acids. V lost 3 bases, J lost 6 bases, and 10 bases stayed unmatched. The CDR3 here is CASSQYRDRPGEQYF. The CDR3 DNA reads TGCGCCAGCAGCCAGTACCGGGACAGGCCAGGCGAGCAGTACTTC.

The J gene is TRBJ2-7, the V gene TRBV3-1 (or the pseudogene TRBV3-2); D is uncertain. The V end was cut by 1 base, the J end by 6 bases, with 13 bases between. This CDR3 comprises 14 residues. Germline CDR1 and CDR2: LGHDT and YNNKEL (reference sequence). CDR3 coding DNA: TGTGCCAGCAGCCAAGGCGCTACCTCGGGCGAGCAGTACTTC. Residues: CASSQGATSGEQYF.

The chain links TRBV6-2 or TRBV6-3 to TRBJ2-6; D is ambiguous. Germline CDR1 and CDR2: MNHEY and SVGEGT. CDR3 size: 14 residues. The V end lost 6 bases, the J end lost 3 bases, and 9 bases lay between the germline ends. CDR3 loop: CASSRYHGANVLTF. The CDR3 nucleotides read TGTGCCAGCAGCCGCTACCATGGGGCCAACGTCCTGACTTTC.

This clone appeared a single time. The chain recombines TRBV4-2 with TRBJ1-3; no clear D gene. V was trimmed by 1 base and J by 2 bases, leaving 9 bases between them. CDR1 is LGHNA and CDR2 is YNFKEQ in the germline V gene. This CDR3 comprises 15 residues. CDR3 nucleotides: TGTGCCAGCAGCCAAGGGGAGGGAACTGGAAACACCATATATTTT. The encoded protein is CASSQGEGTGNTIYF.

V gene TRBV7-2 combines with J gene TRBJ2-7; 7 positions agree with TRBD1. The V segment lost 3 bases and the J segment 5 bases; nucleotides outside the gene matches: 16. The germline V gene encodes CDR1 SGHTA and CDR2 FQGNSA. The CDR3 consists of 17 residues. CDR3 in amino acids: CASSFFFGQGVGDEQYF. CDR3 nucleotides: TGTGCCAGCAGCTTTTTCTTCGGGCAGGGGGTGGGTGACGAGCAGTACTTC.

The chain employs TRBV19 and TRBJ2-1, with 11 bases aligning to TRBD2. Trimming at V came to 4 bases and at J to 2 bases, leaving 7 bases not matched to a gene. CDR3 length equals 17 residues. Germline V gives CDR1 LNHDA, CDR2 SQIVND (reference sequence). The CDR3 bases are TGTGCCAGTAGTACTAGCGGGAGGCCTATTACCTACAATGAGCAGTTCTTC. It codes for CASSTSGRPITYNEQFF.

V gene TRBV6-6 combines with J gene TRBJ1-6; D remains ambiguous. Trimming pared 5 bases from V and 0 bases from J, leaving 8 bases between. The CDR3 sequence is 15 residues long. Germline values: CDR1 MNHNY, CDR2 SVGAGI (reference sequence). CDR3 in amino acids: CASSRDTSYNSPLHF. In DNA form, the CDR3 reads TGTGCCAGCAGTCGTGACACCTCCTATAATTCACCCCTCCACTTT.

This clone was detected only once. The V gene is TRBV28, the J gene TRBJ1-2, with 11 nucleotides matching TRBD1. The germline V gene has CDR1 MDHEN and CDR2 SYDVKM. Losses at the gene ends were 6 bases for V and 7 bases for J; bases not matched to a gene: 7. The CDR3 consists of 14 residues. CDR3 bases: TGTGCCAGCAGCCCAGGACAGGGGGCGCTTGGCTACACCTTC. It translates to CASSPGQGALGYTF.

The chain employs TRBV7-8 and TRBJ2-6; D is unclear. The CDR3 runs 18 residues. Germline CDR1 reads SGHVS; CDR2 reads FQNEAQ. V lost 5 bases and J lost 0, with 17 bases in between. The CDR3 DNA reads TGTGCCAGCAGCCCCCGACATCTACTTAACTCTGGGGCCAACGTCCTGACTTTC. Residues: CASSPRHLLNSGANVLTF.

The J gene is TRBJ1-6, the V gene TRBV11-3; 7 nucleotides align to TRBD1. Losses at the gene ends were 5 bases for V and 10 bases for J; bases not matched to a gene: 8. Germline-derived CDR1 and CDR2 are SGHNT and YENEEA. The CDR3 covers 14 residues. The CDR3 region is CASSADRVGSPLHF. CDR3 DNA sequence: TGTGCCAGCAGCGCAGACAGGGTCGGATCACCCCTCCACTTT.

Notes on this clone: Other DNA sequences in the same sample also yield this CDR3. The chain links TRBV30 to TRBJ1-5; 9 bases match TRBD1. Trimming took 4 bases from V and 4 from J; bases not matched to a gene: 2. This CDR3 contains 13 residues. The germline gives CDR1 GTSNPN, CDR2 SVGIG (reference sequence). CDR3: CAWKGQGNQPQHF. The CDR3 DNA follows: TGTGCCTGGAAGGGACAGGGTAATCAGCCCCAGCATTTT.

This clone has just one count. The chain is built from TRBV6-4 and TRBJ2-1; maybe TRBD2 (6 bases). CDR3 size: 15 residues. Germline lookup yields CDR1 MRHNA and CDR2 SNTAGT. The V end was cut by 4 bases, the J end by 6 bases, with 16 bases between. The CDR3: CASSAEGGGSNEQFF. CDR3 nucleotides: TGTGCCAGCAGTGCGGAGGGTGGGGGGTCCAATGAGCAGTTCTTC.

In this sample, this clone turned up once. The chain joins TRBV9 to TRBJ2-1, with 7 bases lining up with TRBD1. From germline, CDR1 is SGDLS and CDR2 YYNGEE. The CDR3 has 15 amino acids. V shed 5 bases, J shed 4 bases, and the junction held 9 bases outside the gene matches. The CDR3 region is CASRAMGQQYNEQFF. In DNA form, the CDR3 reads TGTGCCAGCAGAGCCATGGGACAGCAATACAATGAGCAGTTCTTC.